The source of this TCR beta chain is a study of cytomegalovirus exposure and HLA in healthy donors. Primers for the PCR totalled 60 Vbeta and 13 Jbeta. Sequenced by immunoSEQ multiplex PCR; TCRdb stores in-frame clones only, minus some. This sample has some 200,000 clones, with roughly 83% found just once. As regards this clone: What it recognizes is unknown.

The V gene's germline CDR1 is SGHTA and CDR2 FQGNSA. Trimming left V 0 bases short and J 6 bases short, with 12 bases between. CDR3 length: 15 amino acids. Whole-study findings and limits: Accurate predictions that matched the HLA-A and HLA-B alleles of most subjects were reportedly made from TCR beta sequences. When the data were analyzed later, several of the most significant clusters appeared to be linked to common viral pathogens. Some TCR beta chains (roughly 160 of them) were listed as cytomegalovirus-associated.

The sample was PBMCs. This TCR came from a male donor in good health and CMV-seropositive. This sequence joins TRBV7-2 and TRBJ1-5; TRBD1 might be the D (6 bases). This CDR3 reads CASSLAGGGGQPQHF. In nucleotides, the CDR3 is TGTGCCAGCAGCTTAGCCGGGGGCGGGGGTCAGCCCCAGCATTTT.